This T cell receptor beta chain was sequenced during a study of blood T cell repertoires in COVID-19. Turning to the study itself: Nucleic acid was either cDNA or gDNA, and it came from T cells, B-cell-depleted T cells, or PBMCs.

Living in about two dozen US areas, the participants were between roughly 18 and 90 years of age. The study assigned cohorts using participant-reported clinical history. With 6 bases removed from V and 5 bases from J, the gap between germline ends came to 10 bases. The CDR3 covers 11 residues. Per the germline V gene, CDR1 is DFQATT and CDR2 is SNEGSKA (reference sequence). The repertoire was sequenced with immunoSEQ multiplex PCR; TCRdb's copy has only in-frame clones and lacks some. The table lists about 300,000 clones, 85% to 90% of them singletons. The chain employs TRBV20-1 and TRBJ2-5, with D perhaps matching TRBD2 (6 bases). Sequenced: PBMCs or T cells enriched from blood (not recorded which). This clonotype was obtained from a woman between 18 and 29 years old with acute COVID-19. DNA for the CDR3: TGCAGTGCCCCGCTAGCGGAGACCCAGTACTTC. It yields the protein CSAPLAETQYF.